This T cell receptor (beta chain) was obtained from a study of control samples from healthy donors and cancer patients. This table comes from immunoSEQ multiplex PCR, and its TCRdb copy is limited to in-frame clones, with some not included. The sample lists about 100,000 clones; about 80% were seen once. The CDR3 has 16 amino acids. In germline, CDR1 is MNHNS, CDR2 SASEGT. Unmatched junction bases numbered 7, after V lost 2 bases and J lost 4 bases. This sequence was found in a young man in good health. Sequencing was carried out using blood. V is TRBV6-1 and J is TRBJ1-1, with 10 bases identical to TRBD1. DNA of the CDR3: TGTGCCAGCAGTGAACCCGGGACAGGGGCACTCACTGAAGCTTTCTTT. This gives the protein CASSEPGTGALTEAFF.